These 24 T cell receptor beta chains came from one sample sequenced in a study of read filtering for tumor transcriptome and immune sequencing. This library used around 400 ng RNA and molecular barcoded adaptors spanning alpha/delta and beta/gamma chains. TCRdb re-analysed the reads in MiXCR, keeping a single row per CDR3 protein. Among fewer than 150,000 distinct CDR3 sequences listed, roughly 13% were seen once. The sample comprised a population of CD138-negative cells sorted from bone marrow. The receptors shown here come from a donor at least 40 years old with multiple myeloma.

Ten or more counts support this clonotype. CDR3 nucleotide sequence: TGTGCCAGCAGCCAAGACGACAGGGGAGGCGAGCAGTACTTC. It encodes CASSQDDRGGEQYF. V usage is TRBV3-1 and J usage is TRBJ2-7; 8 nucleotides align to TRBD1. J lost 6 bases, V lost 0 bases, and 4 bases had no gene match. CDR1 LGHDT and CDR2 YNNKEL come from the germline V gene (reference sequence). The CDR3 extends over 14 amino acids.

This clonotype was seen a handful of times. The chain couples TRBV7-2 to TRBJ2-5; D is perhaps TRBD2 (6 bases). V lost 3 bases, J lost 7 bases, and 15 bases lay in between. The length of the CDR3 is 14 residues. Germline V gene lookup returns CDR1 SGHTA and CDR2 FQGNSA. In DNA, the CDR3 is TGTGCCAGCAGCTTTAGTCTAGCCGGGGGGACCCAGTACTTC. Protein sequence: CASSFSLAGGTQYF. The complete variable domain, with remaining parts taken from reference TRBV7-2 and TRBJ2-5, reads GAGVSQSPSNKVTEKGKDVELRCDPISGHTALYWYRQSLGQGLEFLIYFQGNSAPDKSGLPSDRFSAERTGGSVSTLTIQRTQQEDSAVYLCASSFSLAGGTQYFGPGTRLLVL.

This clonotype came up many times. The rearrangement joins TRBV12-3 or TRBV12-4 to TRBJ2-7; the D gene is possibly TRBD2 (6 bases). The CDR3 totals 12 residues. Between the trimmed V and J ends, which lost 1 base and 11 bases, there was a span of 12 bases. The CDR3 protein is CASSLEAGRKYF. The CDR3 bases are TGTGCCAGCAGTTTAGAGGCGGGAAGGAAGTACTTC.

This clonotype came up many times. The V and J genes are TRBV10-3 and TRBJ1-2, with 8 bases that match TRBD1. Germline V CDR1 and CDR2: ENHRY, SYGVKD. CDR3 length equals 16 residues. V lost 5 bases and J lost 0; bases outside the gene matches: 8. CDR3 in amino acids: CAISPVTGGANYGYTF. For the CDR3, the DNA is TGTGCCATCAGTCCCGTTACAGGGGGTGCTAACTATGGCTACACCTTC.

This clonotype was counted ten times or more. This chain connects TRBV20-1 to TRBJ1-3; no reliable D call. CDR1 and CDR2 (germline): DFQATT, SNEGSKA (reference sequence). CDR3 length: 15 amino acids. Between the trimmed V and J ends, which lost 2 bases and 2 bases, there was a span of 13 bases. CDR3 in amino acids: CSARSTVFPGNTIYF. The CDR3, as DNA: TGCAGTGCTAGATCAACAGTCTTCCCTGGAAACACCATATATTTT.

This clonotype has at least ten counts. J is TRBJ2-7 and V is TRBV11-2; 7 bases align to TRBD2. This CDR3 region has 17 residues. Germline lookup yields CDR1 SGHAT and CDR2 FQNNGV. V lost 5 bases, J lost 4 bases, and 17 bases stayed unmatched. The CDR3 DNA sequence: TGTGCCAGCAGCCAAAGAGGGGAAGCGGGAAGCCCTTACGAGCAGTACTTC. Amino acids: CASSQRGEAGSPYEQYF.

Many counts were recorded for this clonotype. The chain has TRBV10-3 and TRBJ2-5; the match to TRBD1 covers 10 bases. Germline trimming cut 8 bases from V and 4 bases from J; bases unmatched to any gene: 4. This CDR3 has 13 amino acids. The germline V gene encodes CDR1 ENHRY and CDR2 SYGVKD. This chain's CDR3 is CAIGTGDIETQYF. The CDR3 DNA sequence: TGTGCCATCGGGACAGGGGATATAGAGACCCAGTACTTC.

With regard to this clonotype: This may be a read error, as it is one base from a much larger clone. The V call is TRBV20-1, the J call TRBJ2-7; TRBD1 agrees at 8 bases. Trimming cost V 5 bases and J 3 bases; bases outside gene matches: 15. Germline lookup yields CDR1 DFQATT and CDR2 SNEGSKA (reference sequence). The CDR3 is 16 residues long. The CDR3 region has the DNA TGCAGTGCTGATTACGGACAGGGTGTGAGGATCTACGAGCAGTACTTC. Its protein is CSADYGQGVRIYEQYF.

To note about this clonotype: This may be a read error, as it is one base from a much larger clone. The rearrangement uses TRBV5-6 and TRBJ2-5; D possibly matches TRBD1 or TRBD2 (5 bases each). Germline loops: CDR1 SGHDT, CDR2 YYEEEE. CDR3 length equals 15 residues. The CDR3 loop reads CAGSLGVGGAETQYF. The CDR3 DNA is TGTGCCGGCAGCTTGGGGGTTGGTGGCGCGGAGACCCAGTACTTC.

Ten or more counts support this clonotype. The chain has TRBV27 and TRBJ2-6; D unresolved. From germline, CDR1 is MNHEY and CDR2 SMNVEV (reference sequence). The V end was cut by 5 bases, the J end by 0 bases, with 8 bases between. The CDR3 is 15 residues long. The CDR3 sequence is CASSRTASGANVLTF. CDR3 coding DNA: TGTGCCAGCAGTAGAACAGCCTCTGGGGCCAACGTCCTGACTTTC.

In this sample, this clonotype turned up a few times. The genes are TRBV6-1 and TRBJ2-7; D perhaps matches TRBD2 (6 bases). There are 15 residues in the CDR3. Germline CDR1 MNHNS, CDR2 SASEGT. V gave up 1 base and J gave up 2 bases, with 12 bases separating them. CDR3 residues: CASSEEFGGPYEQYF. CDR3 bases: TGTGCCAGCAGTGAAGAATTCGGGGGTCCCTACGAGCAGTACTTC.

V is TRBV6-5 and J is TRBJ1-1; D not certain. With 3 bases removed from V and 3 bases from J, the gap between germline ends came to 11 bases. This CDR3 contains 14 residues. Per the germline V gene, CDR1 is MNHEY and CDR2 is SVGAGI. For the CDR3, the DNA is TGTGCCAGCAGTTATACCCCTTCGGACACTGAAGCTTTCTTT. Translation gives CASSYTPSDTEAFF.

The CDR3 DNA reads TGTGCCAGCAGCTTGGAAGGATCCGCCCAAGAGACCCAGTACTTC. This codes for CASSLEGSAQETQYF. The chain recombines TRBV7-9 with TRBJ2-5; D not resolved. CDR3 length: 15 residues. V was pared by 3 bases and J by 1 base, with 12 bases between. Germline V gene lookup returns CDR1 SEHNR and CDR2 FQNEAQ (reference sequence). The full variable domain, its missing parts supplied by reference TRBV7-9 and TRBJ2-5, is DTGVSQNPRHKITKRGQNVTFRCDPISEHNRLYWYRQTLGQGPEFLTYFQNEAQLEKSRLLSDRFSAERPKGSFSTLEIQRTEQGDSAMYLCASSLEGSAQETQYFGPGTRLLVL.

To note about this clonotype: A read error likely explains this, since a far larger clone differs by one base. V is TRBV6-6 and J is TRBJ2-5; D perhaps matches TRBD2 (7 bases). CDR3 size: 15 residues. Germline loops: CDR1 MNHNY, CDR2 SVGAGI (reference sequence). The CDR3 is CASREGGTTWNEQYF. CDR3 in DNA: TGCGCCAGCAGGGAGGGGGGGACCACTTGGAATGAGCAGTACTTC.

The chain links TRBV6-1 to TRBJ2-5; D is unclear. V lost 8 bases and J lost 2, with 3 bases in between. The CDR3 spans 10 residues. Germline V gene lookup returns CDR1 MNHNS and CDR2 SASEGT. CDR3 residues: CASAQETQYF. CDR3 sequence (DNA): TGTGCCAGCGCTCAAGAGACCCAGTACTTC.

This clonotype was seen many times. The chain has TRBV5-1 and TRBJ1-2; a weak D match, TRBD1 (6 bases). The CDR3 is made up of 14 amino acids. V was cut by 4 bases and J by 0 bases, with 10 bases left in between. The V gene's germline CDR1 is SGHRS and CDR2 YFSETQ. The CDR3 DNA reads TGCGCCAGCAGCACCGGGACACCTAACTATGGCTACACCTTC. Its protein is CASSTGTPNYGYTF.

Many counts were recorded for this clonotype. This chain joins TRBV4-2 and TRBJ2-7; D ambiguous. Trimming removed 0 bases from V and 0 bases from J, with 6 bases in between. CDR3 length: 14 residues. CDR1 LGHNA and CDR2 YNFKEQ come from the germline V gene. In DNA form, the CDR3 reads TGTGCCAGCAGCCAAGATATGCTCTCCTACGAGCAGTACTTC. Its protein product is CASSQDMLSYEQYF.

The DNA of the CDR3 is TGTGCCAGCAGGTCCCCGGGTAGCAATCAGCCCCAGCATTTT. It specifies CASRSPGSNQPQHF. V usage is TRBV12-3 or TRBV12-4 and J usage is TRBJ1-5; unclear D gene. The CDR3 runs to 14 residues. V lost 6 bases, J lost 0 bases, and 9 bases lay in between.

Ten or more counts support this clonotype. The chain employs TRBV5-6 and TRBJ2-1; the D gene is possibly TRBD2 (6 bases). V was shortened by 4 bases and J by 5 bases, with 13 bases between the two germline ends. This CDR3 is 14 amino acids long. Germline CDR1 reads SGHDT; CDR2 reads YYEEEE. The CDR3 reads CASSGGTLNNEQFF. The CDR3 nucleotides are TGTGCCAGCAGCGGCGGGACCCTAAACAATGAGCAGTTCTTC.

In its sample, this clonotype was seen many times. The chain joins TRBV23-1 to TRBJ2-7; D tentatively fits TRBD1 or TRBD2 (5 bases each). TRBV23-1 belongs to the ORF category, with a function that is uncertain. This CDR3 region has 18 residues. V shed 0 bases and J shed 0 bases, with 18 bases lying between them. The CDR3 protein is CASSQSGDRTGSSYEQYF. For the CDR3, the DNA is TGCGCCAGCAGTCAATCGGGGGACCGGACGGGAAGCTCCTACGAGCAGTACTTC.

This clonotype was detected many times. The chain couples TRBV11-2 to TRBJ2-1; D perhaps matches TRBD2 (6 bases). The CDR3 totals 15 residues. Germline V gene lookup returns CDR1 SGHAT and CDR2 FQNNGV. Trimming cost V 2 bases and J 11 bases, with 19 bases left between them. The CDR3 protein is CASSLPSEAGMKQFF. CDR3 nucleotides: TGTGCCAGCAGCTTACCGTCTGAGGCGGGAATGAAGCAGTTCTTC.

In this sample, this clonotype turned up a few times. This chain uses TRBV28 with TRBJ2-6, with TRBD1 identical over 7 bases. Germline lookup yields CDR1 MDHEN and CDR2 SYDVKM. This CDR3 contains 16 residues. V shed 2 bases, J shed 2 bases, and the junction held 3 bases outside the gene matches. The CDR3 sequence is CASSLDRAPGANVLTF. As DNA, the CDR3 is TGTGCCAGCAGTTTAGACAGGGCCCCTGGGGCCAACGTCCTGACTTTC. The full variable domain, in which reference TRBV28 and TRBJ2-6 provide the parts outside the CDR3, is DVKVTQSSRYLVKRTGEKVFLECVQDMDHENMFWYRQDPGLGLRLIYFSYDVKMKEKGDIPEGYSVSREKKERFSLILESASTNQTSMYLCASSLDRAPGANVLTFGAGSRLTVL.

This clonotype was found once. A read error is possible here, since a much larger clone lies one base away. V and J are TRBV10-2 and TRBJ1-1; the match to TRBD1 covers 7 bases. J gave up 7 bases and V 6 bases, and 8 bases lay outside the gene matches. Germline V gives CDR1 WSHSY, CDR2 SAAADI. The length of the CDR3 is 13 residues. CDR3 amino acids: CASRQGFGIEAFF. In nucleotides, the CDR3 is TGCGCCAGCAGACAGGGGTTTGGGATTGAAGCTTTCTTT.

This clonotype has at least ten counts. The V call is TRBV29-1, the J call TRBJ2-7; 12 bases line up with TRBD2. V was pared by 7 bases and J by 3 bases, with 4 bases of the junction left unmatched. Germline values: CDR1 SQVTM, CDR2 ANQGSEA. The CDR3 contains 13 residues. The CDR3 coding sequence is TGCAGCGCCAGACTAGCGGGAGTCTACGAGCAGTACTTC. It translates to CSARLAGVYEQYF.